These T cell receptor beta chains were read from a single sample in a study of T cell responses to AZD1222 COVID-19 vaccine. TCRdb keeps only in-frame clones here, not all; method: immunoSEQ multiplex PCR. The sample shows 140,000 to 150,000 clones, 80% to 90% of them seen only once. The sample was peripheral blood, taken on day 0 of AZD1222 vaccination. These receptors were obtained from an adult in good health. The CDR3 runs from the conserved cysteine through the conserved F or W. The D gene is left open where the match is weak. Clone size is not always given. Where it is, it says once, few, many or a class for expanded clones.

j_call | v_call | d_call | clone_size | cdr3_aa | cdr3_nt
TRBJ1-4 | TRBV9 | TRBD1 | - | CASSAGQGGGGLEKLFF | TGTGCCAGCAGCGCGGGACAGGGGGGCGGGGGCTTAGAAAAACTGTTTTTT
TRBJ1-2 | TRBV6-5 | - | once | CASSYSPSTSYGYTF | TGTGCCAGCAGTTACTCCCCGTCTACAAGCTATGGCTACACCTTC
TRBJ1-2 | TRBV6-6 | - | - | CASTRGGIGYTF | TGTGCCAGCACTCGGGGGGGGATAGGCTACACCTTC
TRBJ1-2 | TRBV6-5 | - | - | CASSYAGNYGYTF | TGTGCCAGCAGTTATGCGGGAAACTATGGCTACACCTTC
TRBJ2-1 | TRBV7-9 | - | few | CASSPRRQVHSYNEQFF | TGTGCCAGCAGCCCTAGGAGACAGGTCCACTCCTACAATGAGCAGTTCTTC
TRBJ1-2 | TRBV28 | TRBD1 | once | CASSFGQEGYTF | TGTGCCAGCAGTTTCGGACAGGAAGGCTACACCTTC
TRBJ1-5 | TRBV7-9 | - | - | CASSLQGNQPQHF | TGTGCCAGCAGCCTACAGGGAAACCAGCCCCAGCATTTT
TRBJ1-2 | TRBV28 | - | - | CASSLYRQVESGYTF | TGTGCCAGCAGTTTATATAGACAGGTCGAGAGTGGCTACACCTTC
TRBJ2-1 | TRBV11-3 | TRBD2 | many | CASSGTGTSGGEQFF | TGTGCCAGCAGCGGTACCGGGACTAGCGGGGGGGAGCAGTTCTTC
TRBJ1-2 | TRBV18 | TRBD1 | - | CASSPIPGRQGRSYGYTF | TGTGCCAGCTCACCAATCCCCGGACGACAGGGGAGAAGCTATGGCTACACCTTC
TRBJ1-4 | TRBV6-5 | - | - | CASSYGSGFEKLFF | TGTGCCAGCAGTTACGGTTCCGGATTTGAAAAACTGTTTTTT
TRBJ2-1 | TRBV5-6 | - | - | CASSHSYNEQFF | TGTGCCAGCAGCCATTCCTACAATGAGCAGTTCTTC
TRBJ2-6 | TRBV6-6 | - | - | CASSPVPDTSSGANVLTF | TGTGCCAGCAGTCCGGTCCCGGACACTAGCTCTGGGGCCAACGTCCTGACTTTC
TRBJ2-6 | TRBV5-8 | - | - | CASSLAPVSGANVLTF | TGTGCCAGCAGCTTGGCCCCGGTTTCTGGGGCCAACGTCCTGACTTTC
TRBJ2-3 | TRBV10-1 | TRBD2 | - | CATRLAGGGLCGTDTQYF | TGCGCCACACGACTAGCGGGAGGAGGGTTGTGCGGCACAGATACGCAGTATTTT
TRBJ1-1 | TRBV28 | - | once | CASRGTWDTEAFF | TGTGCCAGCAGAGGGACGTGGGACACTGAAGCTTTCTTT
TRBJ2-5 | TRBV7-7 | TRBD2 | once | CASSQLGLSGVGPQYF | TGTGCCAGCAGCCAATTAGGGCTTAGCGGGGTGGGACCCCAGTACTTC
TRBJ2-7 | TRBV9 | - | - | CASSVALGEQYF | TGTGCCAGCAGCGTAGCTCTGGGCGAGCAGTACTTC
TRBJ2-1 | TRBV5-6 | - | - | CASSFGGNEQFF | TGTGCCAGCAGCTTCGGGGGAAATGAGCAGTTCTTC
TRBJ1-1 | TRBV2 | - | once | CASGWTDTEAFF | TGTGCCAGCGGGTGGACAGACACTGAAGCTTTCTTT
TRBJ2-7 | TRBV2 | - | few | CASRPGHTSYEQYF | TGTGCCAGCAGGCCGGGACACACCTCCTACGAGCAGTACTTC
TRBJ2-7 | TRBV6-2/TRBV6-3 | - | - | CASSYGQSNYEQYF | TGTGCCAGCAGTTACGGACAGTCTAACTACGAGCAGTACTTC
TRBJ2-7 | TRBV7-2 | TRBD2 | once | CARGRAGSYEQYF | TGTGCCAGAGGGAGGGCTGGCTCCTACGAGCAGTACTTC
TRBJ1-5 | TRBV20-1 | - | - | CSASIGTGSNQPQHF | TGCAGTGCTAGTATAGGAACGGGTAGCAATCAGCCCCAGCATTTT
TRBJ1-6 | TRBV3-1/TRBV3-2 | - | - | CASSQVRNSPLHF | TGTGCCAGCAGCCAAGTCCGTAATTCACCCCTCCACTTT
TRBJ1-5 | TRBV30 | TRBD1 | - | CAWSRDSSNQPQHF | TGTGCCTGGAGTCGGGACAGTAGCAATCAGCCCCAGCATTTT
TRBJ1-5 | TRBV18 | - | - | CASSPSGAGNQPQHF | TGTGCCAGCTCACCGAGCGGGGCAGGCAATCAGCCCCAGCATTTT
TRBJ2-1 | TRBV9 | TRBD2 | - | CASSPRPASGRYNEQFF | TGTGCCAGCAGCCCCCGCCCCGCTAGCGGGAGGTACAATGAGCAGTTCTTC
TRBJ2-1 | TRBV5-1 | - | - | CASSGGTYLNEQFF | TGCGCCAGCAGCGGCGGGACTTACCTAAATGAGCAGTTCTTC
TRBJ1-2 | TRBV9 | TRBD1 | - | CASSAQPGQGSHGYTF | TGTGCCAGCAGCGCCCAACCGGGACAGGGAAGTCATGGCTACACCTTC
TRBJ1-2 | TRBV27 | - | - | CASSRGGYGYTF | TGTGCCAGCAGCAGGGGAGGCTATGGCTACACCTTC
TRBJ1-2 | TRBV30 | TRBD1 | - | CAWKGPTGNLNYGYTF | TGTGCCTGGAAGGGTCCGACAGGGAACCTTAACTATGGCTACACCTTC
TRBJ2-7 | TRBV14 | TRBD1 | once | CASSQTGLFYEQYF | TGTGCCAGCAGCCAGACAGGGTTGTTCTACGAGCAGTACTTC